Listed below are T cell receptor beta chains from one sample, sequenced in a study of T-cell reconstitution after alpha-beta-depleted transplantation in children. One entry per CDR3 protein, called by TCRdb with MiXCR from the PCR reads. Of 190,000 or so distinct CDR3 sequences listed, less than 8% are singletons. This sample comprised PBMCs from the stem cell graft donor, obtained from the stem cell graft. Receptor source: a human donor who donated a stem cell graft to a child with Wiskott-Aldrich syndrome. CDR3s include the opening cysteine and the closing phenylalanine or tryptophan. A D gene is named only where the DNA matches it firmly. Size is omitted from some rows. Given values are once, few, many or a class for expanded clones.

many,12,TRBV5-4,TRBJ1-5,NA,CASSTPGQPQHF,TGTGCCAGCAGCACTCCCGGGCAGCCCCAGCATTTT
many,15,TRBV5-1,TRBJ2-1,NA,CASSLAGVAYNEQFF,TGCGCCAGCAGCTTGGCGGGGGTTGCCTACAATGAGCAGTTCTTC
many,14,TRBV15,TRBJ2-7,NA,CATSRDRLAYEQYF,TGTGCCACCAGCAGAGATCGGCTCGCCTACGAGCAGTACTTC
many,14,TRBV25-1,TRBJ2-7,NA,CASSDSGANYEQYF,TGTGCCAGCAGTGACTCAGGGGCCAACTACGAGCAGTACTTC
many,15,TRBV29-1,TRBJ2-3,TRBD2,CSVEQLAGTTDTQYF,TGCAGCGTTGAGCAGCTAGCGGGAACCACAGATACGCAGTATTTT
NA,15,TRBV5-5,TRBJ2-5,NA,CASSRQTEVSKTQYF,TGTGCCAGCAGCCGTCAGACAGAGGTATCGAAGACCCAGTACTTC
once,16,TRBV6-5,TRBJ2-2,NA,CASSYSTPAPSGELFF,TGTGCCAGCAGTTACTCGACGCCTGCGCCATCCGGGGAGCTGTTTTTT
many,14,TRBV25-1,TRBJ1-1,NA,CAIDSPPHFAEAFF,TGTGCCATCGATTCCCCCCCACACTTTGCTGAAGCTTTCTTT
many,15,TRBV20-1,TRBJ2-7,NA,CSATDRPPFSYEQYF,TGCAGTGCTACAGACAGGCCGCCTTTCTCCTACGAGCAGTACTTC
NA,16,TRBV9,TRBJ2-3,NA,CASSVDLGRGTDTQYF,TGTGCCAGCAGCGTAGATCTGGGGCGGGGCACAGATACGCAGTATTTT
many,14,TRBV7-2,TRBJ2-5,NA,CASSLVVGAETQYF,TGTGCCAGCAGCTTAGTCGTAGGGGCGGAGACCCAGTACTTC
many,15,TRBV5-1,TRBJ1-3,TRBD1,CASSTRAGGADTIYF,TGCGCCAGCAGCACCAGGGCAGGGGGCGCGGACACCATATATTTT
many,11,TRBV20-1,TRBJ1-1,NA,CSASGKTEAFF,TGCAGTGCTAGCGGGAAAACTGAAGCTTTCTTT
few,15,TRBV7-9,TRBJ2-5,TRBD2,CASSLVPSGQETQYF,TGTGCCAGCAGCTTAGTTCCTAGCGGCCAAGAGACCCAGTACTTC
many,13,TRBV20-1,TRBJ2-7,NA,CSARADFAYEQYF,TGCAGTGCACGGGCCGACTTTGCTTACGAGCAGTACTTC
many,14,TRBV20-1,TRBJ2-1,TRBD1,CSATQGVSYNEQFF,TGCAGTGCTACGCAGGGGGTTAGCTACAATGAGCAGTTCTTC
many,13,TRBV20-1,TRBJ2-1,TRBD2,CSALAGAVNEQFF,TGCAGTGCTCTAGCGGGAGCGGTGAATGAGCAGTTCTTC
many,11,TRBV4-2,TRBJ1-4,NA,CASAPNEKLFF,TGTGCCAGCGCACCAAATGAAAAACTGTTTTTT
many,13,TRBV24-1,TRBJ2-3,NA,CATSEVAWGTQYF,TGTGCCACCAGTGAAGTAGCGTGGGGTACGCAGTATTTT
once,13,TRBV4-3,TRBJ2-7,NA,CASSQDRTDEQYF,TGCGCCAGCAGCCAAGACCGGACGGATGAGCAGTACTTC
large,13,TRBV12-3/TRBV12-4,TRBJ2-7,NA,CASSGPSSYEQYF,TGTGCCAGCAGCGGTCCAAGTTCCTACGAGCAGTACTTC
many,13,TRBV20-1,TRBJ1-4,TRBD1,CSAWTGLHRKLFF,TGCAGTGCATGGACAGGCCTTCACCGAAAACTGTTTTTT
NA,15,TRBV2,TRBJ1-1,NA,CASTERGGSNTEAFF,TGTGCCAGCACCGAACGGGGAGGGTCGAACACTGAAGCTTTCTTT
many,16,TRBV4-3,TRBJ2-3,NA,CASSRLLEGGSDTQYF,TGCGCCAGCAGTCGACTTCTGGAAGGGGGGTCAGATACGCAGTATTTT
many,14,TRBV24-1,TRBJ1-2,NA,CATSDTTGKDGYTF,TGTGCCACCAGTGACACCACAGGGAAGGATGGCTACACCTTC
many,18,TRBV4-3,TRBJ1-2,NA,CASSQDAFGLGRGSGYTF,TGCGCCAGCAGCCAAGATGCTTTCGGTTTAGGGAGGGGGAGTGGCTACACCTTC
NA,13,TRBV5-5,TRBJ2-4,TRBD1,CASRRRTGDIQYF,TGTGCCAGCAGACGCCGGACAGGGGACATTCAGTACTTC
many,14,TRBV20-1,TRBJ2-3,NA,CSARDGRRVDTQYF,TGCAGTGCTAGAGATGGGCGGCGGGTAGATACGCAGTATTTT
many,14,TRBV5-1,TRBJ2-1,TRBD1,CASETGLSYNEQFF,TGCGCCAGCGAGACAGGGCTCTCCTACAATGAGCAGTTCTTC
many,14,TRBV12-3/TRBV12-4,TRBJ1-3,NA,CASSARGGRNTIYF,TGTGCCAGCAGTGCCCGGGGGGGGAGGAACACCATATATTTT
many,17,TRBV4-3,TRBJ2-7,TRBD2,CASSRNVLAGELYEQYF,TGCGCCAGCAGCCGAAATGTCTTAGCGGGAGAGTTGTACGAGCAGTACTTC